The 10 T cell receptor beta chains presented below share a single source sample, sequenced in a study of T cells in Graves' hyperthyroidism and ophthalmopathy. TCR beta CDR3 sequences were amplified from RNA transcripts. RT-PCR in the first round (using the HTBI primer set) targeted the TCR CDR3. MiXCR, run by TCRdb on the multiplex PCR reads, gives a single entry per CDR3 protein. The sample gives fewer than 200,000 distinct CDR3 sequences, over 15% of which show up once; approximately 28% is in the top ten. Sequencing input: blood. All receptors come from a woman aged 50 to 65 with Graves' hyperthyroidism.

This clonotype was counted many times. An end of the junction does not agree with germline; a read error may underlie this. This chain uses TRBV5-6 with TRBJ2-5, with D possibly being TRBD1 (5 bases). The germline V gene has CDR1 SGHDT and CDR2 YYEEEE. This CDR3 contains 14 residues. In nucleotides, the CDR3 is TGTGCCAGCAGCTTCGCAGGGCGCCAAGAGATCCAGTACTTC. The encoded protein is CASSFAGRQEIQYF.

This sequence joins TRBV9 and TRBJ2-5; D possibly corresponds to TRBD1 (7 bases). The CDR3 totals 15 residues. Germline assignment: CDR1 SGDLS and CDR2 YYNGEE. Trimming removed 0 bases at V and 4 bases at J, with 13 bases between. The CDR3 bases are TGTGCCAGCAGCGTAGGGGGGGCAGGGGGAGAGACCCAGTACTTC. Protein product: CASSVGGAGGETQYF.

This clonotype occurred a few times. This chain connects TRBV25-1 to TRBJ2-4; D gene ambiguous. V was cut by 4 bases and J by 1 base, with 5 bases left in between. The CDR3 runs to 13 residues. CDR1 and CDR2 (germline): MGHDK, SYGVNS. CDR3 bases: TGTGCCAGCAGTGCTGCCGCCAAAAACATTCAGTACTTC. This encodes CASSAAAKNIQYF.

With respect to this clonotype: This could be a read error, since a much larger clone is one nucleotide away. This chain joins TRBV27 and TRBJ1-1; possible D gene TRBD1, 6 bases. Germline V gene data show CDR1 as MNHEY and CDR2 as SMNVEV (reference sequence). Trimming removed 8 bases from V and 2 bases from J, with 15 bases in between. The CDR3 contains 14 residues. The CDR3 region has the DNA TGTGCCAGCGGAGACTATGGGGGCAACACTGAAGCTTTCTTT. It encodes CASGDYGGNTEAFF.

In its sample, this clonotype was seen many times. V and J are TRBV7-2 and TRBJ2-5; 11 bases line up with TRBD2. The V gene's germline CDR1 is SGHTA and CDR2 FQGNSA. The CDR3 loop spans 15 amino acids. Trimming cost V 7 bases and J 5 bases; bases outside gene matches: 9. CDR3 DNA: TGTGCCAGCACTAGCGGGGGGCGGGGTGGGGAGACCCAGTACTTC. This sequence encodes CASTSGGRGGETQYF.

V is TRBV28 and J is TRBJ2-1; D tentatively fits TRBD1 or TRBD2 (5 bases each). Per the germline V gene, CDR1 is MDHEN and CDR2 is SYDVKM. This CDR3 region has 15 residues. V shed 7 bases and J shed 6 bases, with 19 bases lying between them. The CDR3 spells CASTGDPRFGNEQFF. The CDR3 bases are TGTGCCAGCACCGGGGACCCGCGGTTTGGCAATGAGCAGTTCTTC. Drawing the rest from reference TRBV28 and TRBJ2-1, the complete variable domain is DVKVTQSSRYLVKRTGEKVFLECVQDMDHENMFWYRQDPGLGLRLIYFSYDVKMKEKGDIPEGYSVSREKKERFSLILESASTNQTSMYLCASTGDPRFGNEQFFGPGTRLTVL.

The chain's CDR3 is CASSLGRGPSYYGYTF. The CDR3 region has the DNA TGTGCCAGCAGCTTGGGAAGGGGGCCCTCCTACTATGGCTACACCTTC. V and J are TRBV5-6 and TRBJ1-2; TRBD1 matches 7 bases. Germline CDR1 and CDR2: SGHDT and YYEEEE. V dropped 0 bases and J dropped 3; count of bases not matched to a gene: 8. This CDR3 comprises 16 residues.

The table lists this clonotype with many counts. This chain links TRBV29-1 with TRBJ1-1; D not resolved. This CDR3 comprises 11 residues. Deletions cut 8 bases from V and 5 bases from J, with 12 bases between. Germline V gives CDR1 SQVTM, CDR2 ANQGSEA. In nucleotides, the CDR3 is TGCAGCATCCTGGGCGTTACTGAAGCTTTCTTT. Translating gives CSILGVTEAFF.

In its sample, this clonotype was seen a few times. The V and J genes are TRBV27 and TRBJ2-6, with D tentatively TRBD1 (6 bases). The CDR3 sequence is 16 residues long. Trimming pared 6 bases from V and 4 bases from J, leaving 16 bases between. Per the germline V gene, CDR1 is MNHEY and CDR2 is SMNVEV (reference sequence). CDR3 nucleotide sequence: TGTGCCAGCAGCCAAACAGGGCCAGGAGGGGCCAACGTCCTGACTTTC. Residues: CASSQTGPGGANVLTF.

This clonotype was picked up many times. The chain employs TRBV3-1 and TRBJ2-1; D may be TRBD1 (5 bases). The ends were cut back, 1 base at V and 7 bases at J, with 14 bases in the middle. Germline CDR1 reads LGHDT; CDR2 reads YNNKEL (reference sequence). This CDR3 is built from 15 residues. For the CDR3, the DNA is TGTGCCAGCAGCCAAGGGGGCCGTGGTGGGAATGAGCAGTTCTTC. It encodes CASSQGGRGGNEQFF.